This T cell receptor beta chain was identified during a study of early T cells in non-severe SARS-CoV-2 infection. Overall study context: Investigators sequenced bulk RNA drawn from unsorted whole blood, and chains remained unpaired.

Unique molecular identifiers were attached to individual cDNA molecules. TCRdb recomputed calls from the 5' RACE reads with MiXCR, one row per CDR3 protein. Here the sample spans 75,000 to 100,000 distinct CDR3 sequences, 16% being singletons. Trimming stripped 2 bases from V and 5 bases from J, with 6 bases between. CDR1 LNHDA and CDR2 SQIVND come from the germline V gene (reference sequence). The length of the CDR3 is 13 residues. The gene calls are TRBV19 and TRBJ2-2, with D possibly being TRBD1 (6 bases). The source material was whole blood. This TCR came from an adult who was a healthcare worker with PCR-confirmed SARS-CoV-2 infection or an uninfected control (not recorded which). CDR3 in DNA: TGTGCCAGTAGTATACAGGGGACCGGGGAGCTGTTTTTT. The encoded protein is CASSIQGTGELFF.